This TCR beta chain was documented in a study of beta chain features in type 1 diabetes. Expressed TCRB transcripts got sequenced, as all isolated RNA was reverse transcribed. Using immunoSEQ multiplex PCR, the repertoire was profiled, and TCRdb retains in-frame clones only, with some absent. The table has about 250,000 clones, less than 15% seen once. The trim removed 6 bases at V and 3 bases at J, leaving 9 bases unmatched. Per the germline V gene, CDR1 is SGHNT and CDR2 is YYREEE (reference sequence). CDR3 length equals 16 residues. This clone was detected a few times. Material for sequencing was naive CD4+ T cells from blood. The V gene is TRBV5-4, the J gene TRBJ2-2; 9 bases map to TRBD1. This receptor was taken from a middle-aged woman in good health. The CDR3 bases are TGTGCCAGCACCCCCCGGGACAGGGTAGACACCGGGGAGCTGTTTTTT. As protein: CASTPRDRVDTGELFF.